The 29 T cell receptor beta chains below come from one sample, sequenced in a study of blood T cells in healthy people across ages. The second PCR ran roughly 6 to 12 cycles with a sample-barcoded 5' primer and J-beta primers. TCRdb independently ran MiXCR on the 5' RACE reads; one entry per CDR3 protein. The top ten hold more than 20% of the sample, which has over 1,500,000 distinct CDR3 sequences, about 39% seen once. Sequenced input: blood. These receptors all come from a human donor in good health.

This chain uses TRBV11-1 with TRBJ2-1; D unresolved. The last part of the DNA fits TRBJ2-7 better; the J call may be wrong. CDR1 and CDR2 from the germline V gene are SGHAT and FQDESV (reference sequence). There are 14 residues in the CDR3. CDR3 sequence (DNA): TGTGCCAGCAGCTTAACAGCCTCCTACAATGAGCAGTACTTC. Translating it yields CASSLTASYNEQYF.

The gene calls are TRBV29-1 and TRBJ2-1; D remains ambiguous. The CDR3 has 16 residues. Germline lookup yields CDR1 SQVTM and CDR2 ANQGSEA. Trimming cost V 0 bases and J 2 bases, with 14 bases left between them. This chain's CDR3 is CSVEDPRESPYNEQFF. CDR3 DNA: TGCAGCGTTGAAGATCCGAGAGAGTCTCCCTACAATGAGCAGTTCTTC.

This clonotype was counted between two and nine times. This chain connects TRBV20-1 to TRBJ2-5; 9 bases are a match to TRBD1. Per the germline V gene, CDR1 is DFQATT and CDR2 is SNEGSKA (reference sequence). With 5 bases clipped from V and 4 bases from J, the junction kept 8 bases outside the gene matches. The CDR3 is 14 amino acids. Here the CDR3 DNA reads TGCAGTGCTCCCGACAGGGGGGGATCAGAGACCCAGTACTTC. Amino acid sequence: CSAPDRGGSETQYF.

The chain is built from TRBV7-8 and TRBJ2-6; D gene ambiguous. Germline V gives CDR1 SGHVS, CDR2 FQNEAQ. The CDR3 has 19 amino acids. V was pared by 1 base and J by 0 bases, with 16 bases between. The chain's CDR3 is CASSLEAHIVNSGANVLTF. CDR3 DNA: TGTGCCAGCAGCTTAGAGGCTCATATCGTAAACTCTGGGGCCAACGTCCTGACTTTC.

This clonotype has just a few counts. This chain joins TRBV6-5 and TRBJ2-3; D is unresolved. The CDR3 is 14 amino acids. Germline CDR1 and CDR2: MNHEY and SVGAGI. V was trimmed by 0 bases and J by 2 bases, leaving 6 bases between them. This CDR3 is CASSYSTPTDTQYF. For the CDR3, the DNA is TGTGCCAGCAGTTACTCGACCCCCACAGATACGCAGTATTTT.

This clonotype was recorded once. The V and J genes are TRBV4-3 and TRBJ2-2, with 11 bases lining up with TRBD2. J gave up 8 bases and V 0 bases, and 11 bases lay outside the gene matches. The CDR3 extends over 18 amino acids. Germline V CDR1 and CDR2: LGHNA, YSLEER. The CDR3 DNA reads TGCGCCAGCAGCCAAGATCTCGGGCTAGCGGGGGGAACGGGGGAGCTGTTTTTT. Translation gives CASSQDLGLAGGTGELFF.

This clonotype came up a few times. J is TRBJ2-5 and V is TRBV20-1, with a tentative D call TRBD2 (6 bases). The CDR3 has 13 amino acids. V lost 5 bases and J 1 base, leaving 11 bases between the germline ends. CDR1 DFQATT and CDR2 SNEGSKA come from the germline V gene (reference sequence). The CDR3 DNA reads TGCAGTGCTCCGGGACTCCTCCAAGAGACCCAGTACTTC. It codes for CSAPGLLQETQYF.

The gene calls are TRBV5-1 and TRBJ1-2, with D perhaps TRBD1 (6 bases). V lost 5 bases to trimming and J lost 7 bases, with 12 bases between them. This CDR3 is built from 12 residues. Germline V gene data show CDR1 as SGHRS and CDR2 as YFSETQ. CDR3 sequence (DNA): TGCGCCAGCAGTACAGGGTTATCTGGCTACACCTTC. It yields the protein CASSTGLSGYTF.

This clonotype was seen a few times. The chain combines TRBV4-3 with TRBJ2-1; 7 nucleotides line up with TRBD2. Germline CDR1 reads LGHNA; CDR2 reads YSLEER. The junction had 10 bases not matched to a gene; V was cut back by 0 bases and J by 5 bases. The length of the CDR3 is 17 residues. CDR3 nucleotides: TGCGCCAGCAGCCAAGATATGGCCGGACTAGTGAACAATGAGCAGTTCTTC. Residues: CASSQDMAGLVNNEQFF.

This clonotype was recorded a few times. The V and J genes are TRBV3-1 and TRBJ1-4, with TRBD1 identical over 7 bases. From germline, CDR1 is LGHDT and CDR2 YNNKEL (reference sequence). The length of the CDR3 is 16 residues. The V segment lost 3 bases and the J segment 2 bases; nucleotides outside the gene matches: 6. CDR3 DNA sequence: TGTGCCAGCAGCCAGAAGGGGACAGCGACTAATGAAAAACTGTTTTTT. It translates to CASSQKGTATNEKLFF.

This clonotype has more than one count but fewer than ten. J is TRBJ2-1 and V is TRBV6-5, with TRBD2 as a possible D gene (5 bases). V was cut by 5 bases and J by 3 bases, with 17 bases left in between. Per germline, CDR1 MNHEY and CDR2 SVGAGI. The CDR3 extends over 16 amino acids. CDR3 sequence reads: CASSQDFSEDYNEQFF. The CDR3 coding sequence is TGTGCCAGCAGTCAGGACTTCTCAGAGGACTACAATGAGCAGTTCTTC.

This clonotype has a count of ten or more. The rearrangement links TRBV4-3 to TRBJ1-2; TRBD1 aligns across 7 bases. J gave up 5 bases and V 1 base, and 1 base lay outside the gene matches. From germline, CDR1 is LGHNA and CDR2 YSLEER. This CDR3 contains 13 residues. In nucleotides, the CDR3 is TGCGCCAGCAGCCAAGTACAGGGGTATGGCTACACCTTC. Translation gives CASSQVQGYGYTF.

The chain links TRBV29-1 to TRBJ1-1; TRBD1 matches 7 bases. This CDR3 region has 14 residues. Germline assignment: CDR1 SQVTM and CDR2 ANQGSEA. The J segment lost 4 bases and the V segment lost 4 bases, leaving 9 bases of the junction unmatched. The CDR3 sequence is CSVGGQAWSTEAFF. The DNA for the CDR3 is TGCAGCGTTGGTGGACAGGCGTGGAGCACTGAAGCTTTCTTT.

Here the CDR3 DNA reads TGCAGTGCTAGAGACGCCCGTACTTTTGGGCAGTACTTC. Its protein product is CSARDARTFGQYF. This chain uses TRBV20-1 with TRBJ2-7; D unresolved. Trimming left V 0 bases short and J 9 bases short, with 15 bases between. Germline V gene lookup returns CDR1 DFQATT and CDR2 SNEGSKA (reference sequence). The CDR3 has 13 amino acids.

This chain connects TRBV2 to TRBJ2-7, with D possibly TRBD1 on 6 matching bases. The germline V gene encodes CDR1 SNHLY and CDR2 FYNNEI. The CDR3 length is 16 residues. The germline V and J ends were trimmed by 0 bases and 7 bases, with 19 bases remaining between them. CDR3 loop: CASSEAASVGGPEQYF. Written as DNA, the CDR3 is TGTGCCAGCAGTGAAGCGGCTTCTGTTGGGGGCCCTGAGCAGTACTTC.

This clonotype was seen only a few times. The chain is built from TRBV12-3 or TRBV12-4 and TRBJ2-5; weak D call: TRBD2 (5 bases). Between the trimmed V and J ends, which lost 3 bases and 1 base, there was a span of 15 bases. The CDR3 spans 16 residues. The CDR3 DNA is TGTGCCAGCAGTTTTTCTGGGAGTCACTTCCAAGAGACCCAGTACTTC. Its protein product is CASSFSGSHFQETQYF.

The chain couples TRBV29-1 to TRBJ1-5; D gene unclear. The germline gives CDR1 SQVTM, CDR2 ANQGSEA. Trimming cost V 4 bases and J 6 bases, with 13 bases left between them. This CDR3 contains 13 residues. The CDR3, as DNA: TGCAGCGTTGGAGCCGGGTTTAGTCAGCCCCAGCATTTT. Protein product: CSVGAGFSQPQHF. The full variable domain, completed using reference TRBV29-1 and TRBJ1-5, is SAVISQKPSRDICQRGTSLTIQCQVDSQVTMMFWYRQQPGQSLTLIATANQGSEATYESGFVIDKFPISRPNLTFSTLTVSNMSPEDSSIYLCSVGAGFSQPQHFGDGTRLSIL.

This chain uses TRBV5-5 with TRBJ2-7; 11 bases agree with TRBD1. The germline V gene has CDR1 SGHKS and CDR2 YYEKEE (reference sequence). CDR3 length equals 16 residues. The ends lost 4 bases at V and 2 bases at J; junction bases unmatched: 8. CDR3 coding DNA: TGTGCCAGCAGCGTTTCCGGGACAGGGGGTACCTACGAGCAGTACTTC. Translated, it gives CASSVSGTGGTYEQYF.

A few counts support this clonotype. This sequence joins TRBV24-1 and TRBJ2-4; D is perhaps TRBD1 (6 bases). The V gene lost 4 bases and the J gene lost 8 bases, with 11 bases spanning the gap. Germline CDR1 is KGHDR and CDR2 is SFDVKD. The length of the CDR3 is 13 residues. This chain's CDR3 is CATSEQGFDIQYF. CDR3 bases: TGTGCCACCAGTGAACAGGGTTTCGACATTCAGTACTTC.

This chain joins TRBV7-2 and TRBJ2-1; 7 bases line up with TRBD2. Germline V gene sequence: CDR1 SGHTA, CDR2 FQGNSA. The length of the CDR3 is 15 residues. The ends lost 5 bases at V and 4 bases at J; junction bases unmatched: 8. The CDR3 reads CASSPMGGWYNEQFF. CDR3 nucleotide sequence: TGTGCCAGCAGCCCCATGGGGGGGTGGTACAATGAGCAGTTCTTC. The variable domain in full, completed from reference TRBV7-2 and TRBJ2-1, reads GAGVSQSPSNKVTEKGKDVELRCDPISGHTALYWYRQSLGQGLEFLIYFQGNSAPDKSGLPSDRFSAERTGGSVSTLTIQRTQQEDSAVYLCASSPMGGWYNEQFFGPGTRLTVL.

V is TRBV12-3 or TRBV12-4 and J is TRBJ2-3; TRBD2 matches at 9 bases. This CDR3 has 15 amino acids. Trimming cost V 6 bases and J 2 bases; bases outside gene matches: 6. The CDR3 bases are TGTGCCAGCAGGAAACTAGCGGGTAACACAGATACGCAGTATTTT. This sequence encodes CASRKLAGNTDTQYF.

The rearrangement links TRBV13 to TRBJ2-4; 10 nucleotides align to TRBD2. The V and J ends lost 4 bases and 13 bases, in that order; junction bases with no gene match: 16. In germline, CDR1 is PRHDT, CDR2 FYEKMQ (reference sequence). The CDR3 loop spans 16 amino acids. Here the CDR3 reads CASSYLPGLAINEQYF. The DNA of the CDR3 is TGTGCCAGCAGCTATCTACCGGGACTAGCGATCAATGAGCAGTACTTC.

This clonotype was detected only a few times. The V call is TRBV28, the J call TRBJ2-7; D uncertain. CDR3 size: 14 residues. Germline loops: CDR1 MDHEN, CDR2 SYDVKM. Trimming took off 11 bases at V and 0 bases at J, with 17 bases between the two ends. The CDR3 DNA follows: TGTGCCGCCGGTGTGGCAGGCCGCTCCTACGAGCAGTACTTC. Translating gives CAAGVAGRSYEQYF.

This rearrangement joins TRBV2 to TRBJ1-6, with TRBD1 matching 8 bases. Germline values: CDR1 SNHLY, CDR2 FYNNEI. CDR3 length equals 16 residues. Germline trimming cut 2 bases from V and 10 bases from J; bases unmatched to any gene: 10. The CDR3 nucleotides are TGTGCCAGCAGTGAATGGGGGCAGGGACAGGAGTCACCCCTCCACTTT. This gives the protein CASSEWGQGQESPLHF.

This sequence joins TRBV28 and TRBJ2-1; 7 positions agree with TRBD1. The J segment lost 7 bases and the V segment lost 2 bases, leaving 23 bases of the junction unmatched. The CDR3 is 20 amino acids. Germline CDR1 MDHEN, CDR2 SYDVKM. CDR3 bases: TGTGCCAGCAGTTTAAGGGACAGCCACCGCCCCTACAATGTGGGGAATGAGCAGTTCTTC. Its translation is CASSLRDSHRPYNVGNEQFF.

A few counts support this clonotype. V gene TRBV9 combines with J gene TRBJ2-7; possible D gene TRBD1, 6 bases. The germline V and J ends were trimmed by 3 bases and 5 bases, with 21 bases remaining between them. This CDR3 contains 16 residues. Germline V CDR1 and CDR2: SGDLS, YYNGEE. Written as DNA, the CDR3 is TGTGCCAGCAGCGCCTATGGGATTGGACAGATCGACGAGCAGTACTTC. It is translated as CASSAYGIGQIDEQYF. Complete variable domain (other parts from reference TRBV9 and TRBJ2-7): DSGVTQTPKHLITATGQRVTLRCSPRSGDLSVYWYQQSLDQGLQFLIQYYNGEERAKGNILERFSAQQFPDLHSELNLSSLELGDSALYFCASSAYGIGQIDEQYFGPGTRLTVT.

A few counts support this clonotype. The CDR3 reads CAISESMVVQFF. Written as DNA, the CDR3 is TGTGCCATCAGTGAGTCCATGGTTGTGCAGTTCTTC. The chain joins TRBV10-3 to TRBJ2-1; D remains ambiguous. Germline V lookup: CDR1 ENHRY, CDR2 SYGVKD. The CDR3 has 12 amino acids. Trimming cost V 0 bases and J 12 bases, with 9 bases left between them.

The chain combines TRBV20-1 with TRBJ1-2, with 7 bases fitting TRBD1. V lost 3 bases and J lost 4; bases outside the gene matches: 5. Germline V lookup: CDR1 DFQATT, CDR2 SNEGSKA (reference sequence). CDR3 size: 13 residues. CDR3 amino acids: CSARQGGGYGYTF. The DNA for the CDR3 is TGCAGTGCTAGGCAGGGGGGAGGCTATGGCTACACCTTC.

The rearrangement links TRBV7-8 to TRBJ1-5; D gene ambiguous. The V gene lost 4 bases and the J gene lost 8 bases, with 12 bases spanning the gap. Germline assignment: CDR1 SGHVS and CDR2 FQNEAQ. There are 13 residues in the CDR3. The chain's CDR3 is CASSSNPMKPQHF. In DNA, the CDR3 is TGTGCCAGCAGCTCCAACCCCATGAAGCCCCAGCATTTT.